This T cell receptor (beta chain) was sequenced during a study of blood T cells in healthy people across ages. Worth noting for this clonotype: Its target is not known.

In terms of origin and age, donors were healthy Caucasian individuals from Russia aged 6 to 90. Every donor contributed 7.5 to 10 milliliters of peripheral blood by blood draw. Study results and limitations: Both higher diversity and more naive CD4+ cells marked long-lived donors when set against aged donors.

The second PCR ran roughly 7 to 12 cycles with a sample-barcoded 5' primer and J-beta primers. One entry per CDR3 protein results from TCRdb running MiXCR on the 5' RACE reads. The sample holds 590,000 or so distinct CDR3 sequences, about 28% seen once. CDR3 length: 18 residues. J lost 0 bases, V lost 2 bases, and 5 bases had no gene match. Germline CDR1 LGHDT, CDR2 YNNKEL (reference sequence). The chain is built from TRBV3-1 and TRBJ2-2; TRBD2 agrees at 11 bases. Sample: blood. This TCR came from a woman aged 80 or over in good health. The CDR3 spells CASSQRASGGTNTGELFF. The CDR3, as DNA: TGTGCCAGCAGCCAAAGGGCTAGCGGGGGGACGAACACCGGGGAGCTGTTTTTT.